This T cell receptor beta chain appears in the sequencing data of a study of Ad26.COV2.S vaccination and SARS-CoV-2 variants. Findings of the study overall: The TCR breadth and depth analyses may have understated or missed part of the total T cell responses. Once vaccination had occurred, spike-specific CD8+ and CD4+ T cell responses reportedly showed substantial breadth.

Regarding this clone: Its antigen remains unidentified.

Sequencing used immunoSEQ multiplex PCR; TCRdb keeps in-frame clones, though not all of them. The repertoire consists of approximately 480,000 clones, with 70% to 90% occurring once and the leading ten covering 9.5% to 15%. Germline V CDR1 and CDR2: SGHDN, FVKESK. The V gene end was trimmed by 1 base and the J gene end by 9 bases; junction bases not matched to a gene: 10. The CDR3 has 16 residues. Documented treatment: approximately 18 received Ad26.COV2.S at low or high dose, single or two shots; several received placebo; per-sample allocation not given. Following the first vaccine or placebo injection, samples were taken on day 63. The donor's status was that of an adult aged 18-55 years in Boston. It was Wuhan-strain SARS-CoV-2 spike that the Ad26 vaccine vector expressed.

This clonotype was sampled from a person aged 18-60 years who received the Ad26.COV2.S COVID-19 vaccine or a placebo. The V gene is TRBV14, the J gene TRBJ2-2; 8 bases map to TRBD1. The sequences come from peripheral blood, collected in a trial of Ad26.COV2.S vaccine versus placebo. CDR3 region: CASSQGSLGQGRELFF. The CDR3, as DNA: TGTGCCAGCAGCCAAGGAAGTCTAGGACAGGGCCGGGAGCTGTTTTTT.